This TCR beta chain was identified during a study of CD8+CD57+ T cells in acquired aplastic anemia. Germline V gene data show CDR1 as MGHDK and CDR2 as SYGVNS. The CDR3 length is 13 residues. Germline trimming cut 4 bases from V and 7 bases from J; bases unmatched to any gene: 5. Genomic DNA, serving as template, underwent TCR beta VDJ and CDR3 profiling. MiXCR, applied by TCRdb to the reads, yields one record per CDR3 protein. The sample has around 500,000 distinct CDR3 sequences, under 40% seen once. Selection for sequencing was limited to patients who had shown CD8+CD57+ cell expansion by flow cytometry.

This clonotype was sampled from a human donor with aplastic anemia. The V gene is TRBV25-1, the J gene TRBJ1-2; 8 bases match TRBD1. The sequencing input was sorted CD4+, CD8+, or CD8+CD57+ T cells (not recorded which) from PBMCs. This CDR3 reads CASSVTGVGGYTF. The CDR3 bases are TGTGCCAGCAGTGTGACAGGGGTTGGTGGCTACACCTTC.